This entry is about one T cell receptor beta chain. The sample originates from a study of blood T cell repertoires in COVID-19. Background on the study: Whether acute or convalescent, the COVID-19 samples came from the United States, Italy and Spain. T cells, B-cell-depleted T cells, or PBMCs provided the cDNA or gDNA that served as material.

The CDR3 is made up of 16 amino acids. The V end lost 6 bases, the J end lost 1 base, and 18 bases lay between the germline ends. The germline gives CDR1 SNHLY, CDR2 FYNNEI. Original analysis: Cell counts per sample came from amplifying reference gene primers. Profiled with immunoSEQ multiplex PCR; TCRdb holds only in-frame clones, not every one. V and J calls and clone size are as listed in that table; D and trimming were resolved from the DNA. The data contain approximately 89,000 clones, roughly 77% of them singletons. Input material: peripheral blood. The chain has TRBV2 and TRBJ2-5; D not resolved. This receptor was obtained from a human donor in a cohort sampled during active COVID-19. The DNA for the CDR3 is TGTGCCAGCAGCACGCACGGTGGTCCCTTCCAAGAGACCCAGTACTTC. Its protein product is CASSTHGGPFQETQYF.